This TCR beta chain emerged from a study of blood T cell repertoires in COVID-19. Study in general: The samples span acute and convalescent COVID-19 from the United States, Italy and Spain. PBMCs, B-cell-depleted T cells, or T cells were the source of the cDNA or gDNA that made up the material.

Authors' analysis steps: Researchers report that nucleated cell counts were estimated from reference gene primer amplification. Measured with immunoSEQ multiplex PCR; TCRdb has only the in-frame clones, and not every one. That table furnishes V, J and clone size, whereas the DNA furnished D and trimming. The table has 130,000 or so clones, roughly three quarters seen once; the top ten hold over 1.5%. Germline V gene lookup returns CDR1 LNHDA and CDR2 SQIVND (reference sequence). The CDR3 consists of 15 residues. The V gene lost 5 bases and the J gene lost 3 bases, with 16 bases spanning the gap. The V and J genes are TRBV19 and TRBJ1-1, with unresolved D. Sequencing used peripheral blood. The clonotype originates from a woman between 65 and 79 years old with acute or convalescent COVID-19. CDR3 sequence: CASSRPQMEYTEAFF. The CDR3 DNA sequence: TGTGCCAGTAGTCGCCCACAAATGGAGTACACTGAAGCTTTCTTT.